The source of this T cell receptor (beta chain) is a study of blood T cell repertoires in COVID-19 (dated by TCRdb to the early 2020s). In the study overall: Samples from collaborators originated in the United States, Italy and Spain and spanned both the acute and convalescent phases of COVID-19. The prospective study material was composed of cDNA or gDNA derived from T cells, B-cell-depleted T cells, or PBMCs. Deeply sampled blood TCRbeta repertoires from subjects exposed to, actively infected with, or recovered from COVID-19 were included in the dataset. The repertoires were released in a freely available public database intended as a resource for research on the immune response to SARS-CoV-2. Samples came from the ongoing ImmuneRACE study (first 160 participants) plus 1,254 subjects from 6 global collaborators. Sample metadata almost always included a de-identified subject ID, COVID-19 status, age in years and sex. Where HLA class I and class II types were available, the types were taken from metadata supplied by the sample provider, not from assay-based typing.

Enrolling through a virtual design, the prospective study's participants ranged in age from roughly 18 to 90 years and lived across about two dozen United States geographic areas. In the prospective study, cohorts were assigned on the basis of participant-reported clinical history obtained from a screening survey and a study questionnaire. Each participant in the prospective study had whole blood, serum and a nasopharyngeal or oropharyngeal swab collected by mobile phlebotomists. Over a roughly two-month period, participants in the prospective study had the option of providing additional blood draws and questionnaires. Prospective study blood samples were shipped either frozen or at room temperature before DNA extraction. This clone was counted a single time. This receptor's antigen is unknown. No quality values exist for individual bases; no much larger clone is one base distant. The immunoSEQ Assay, a bias-controlled multiplex PCR, was used to amplify TCRbeta CDR3 regions from genomic DNA. As for the authors' bioinformatics: The number of nucleated cells in each sample was estimated by amplification of reference gene primers within the assay. To quantify the absolute abundance of each unique TCRbeta CDR3 rearrangement, sequence reads were collapsed and filtered. For each sample, productive Simpson clonality was calculated as the square root of Simpson's diversity index across productive rearrangements. Held by TCRdb, this immuneACCESS table contains in-frame sequences only and omits some clones. Under half of the omission traces to an unresolved V gene where checked; the cause of the rest is unknown. That table gives V, J and clone size, and the DNA gave D and trimming. This sample has a few hundred thousand clones in its table, and roughly 85% of those were observed once. The top ten hold 3.5% to 4.5% of the sample.

From the cysteine up to the phenylalanine, the CDR3 has a length of 14 residues. Of all the DNA, just the CDR3 is kept, 42 bases in frame from base 1. V is cut by 8 bases and J by 5 bases, and the space between the germline ends is 16 bases. CDR1 is given as GTSNPN and CDR2 as SVGIG, both from the germline V gene (reference sequence). Broader findings and caveats from the paper: Clinical and demographic metadata were provided uncurated, with the amount varying by source and participant.

Sequencing was performed on PBMCs or T cells enriched from blood (not recorded which). This TCR derives from a woman aged 40 to 50 with acute COVID-19. The chain couples TRBV30 to TRBJ2-6; no D gene call is confident. The CDR3 protein sequence reads: CATDSGVRANVLTF. The bases read TGTGCCACTGATAGTGGTGTTAGGGCCAACGTCCTGACTTTC.